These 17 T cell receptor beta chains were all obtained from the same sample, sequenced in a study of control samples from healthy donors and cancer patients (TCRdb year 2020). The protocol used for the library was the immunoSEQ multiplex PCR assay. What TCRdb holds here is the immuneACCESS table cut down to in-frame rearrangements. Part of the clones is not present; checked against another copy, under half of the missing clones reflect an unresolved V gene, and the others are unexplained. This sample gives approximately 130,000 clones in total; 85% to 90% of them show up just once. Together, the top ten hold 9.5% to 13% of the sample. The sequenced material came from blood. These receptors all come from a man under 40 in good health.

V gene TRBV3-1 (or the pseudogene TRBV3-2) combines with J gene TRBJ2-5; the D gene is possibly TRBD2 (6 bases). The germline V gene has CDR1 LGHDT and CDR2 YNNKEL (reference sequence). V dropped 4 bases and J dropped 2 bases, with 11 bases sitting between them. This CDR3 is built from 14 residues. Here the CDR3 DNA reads TGTGCCAGCAGCCTTTCAGGGACTCAAGAGACCCAGTACTTC. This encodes CASSLSGTQETQYF.

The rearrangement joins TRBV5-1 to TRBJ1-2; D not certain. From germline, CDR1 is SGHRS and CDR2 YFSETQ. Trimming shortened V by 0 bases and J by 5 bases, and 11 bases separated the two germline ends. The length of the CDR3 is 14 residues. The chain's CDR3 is CASSLELRSYGYTF. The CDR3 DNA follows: TGCGCCAGCAGCTTGGAATTAAGGTCATATGGCTACACCTTC.

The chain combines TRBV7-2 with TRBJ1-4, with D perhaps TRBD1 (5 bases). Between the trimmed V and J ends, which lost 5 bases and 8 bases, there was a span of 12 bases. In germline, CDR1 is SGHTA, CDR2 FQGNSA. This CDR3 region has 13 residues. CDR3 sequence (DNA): TGTGCCAGCAGCCCCCAGGCAGGGGAAAAACTGTTTTTT. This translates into CASSPQAGEKLFF.

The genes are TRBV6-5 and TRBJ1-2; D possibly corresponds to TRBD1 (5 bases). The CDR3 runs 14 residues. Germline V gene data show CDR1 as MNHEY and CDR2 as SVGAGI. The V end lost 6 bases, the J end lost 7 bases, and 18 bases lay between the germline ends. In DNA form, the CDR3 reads TGTGCCAGCAGCCCAACACCGAAGGGGCCTGGCTACACCTTC. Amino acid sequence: CASSPTPKGPGYTF.

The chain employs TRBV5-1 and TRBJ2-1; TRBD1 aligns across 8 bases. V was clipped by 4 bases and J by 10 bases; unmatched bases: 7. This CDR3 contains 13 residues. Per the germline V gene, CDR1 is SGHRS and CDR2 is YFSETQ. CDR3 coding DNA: TGCGCCAGCAGCATCGGGACAGGAATAGAGCAGTTCTTC. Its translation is CASSIGTGIEQFF.

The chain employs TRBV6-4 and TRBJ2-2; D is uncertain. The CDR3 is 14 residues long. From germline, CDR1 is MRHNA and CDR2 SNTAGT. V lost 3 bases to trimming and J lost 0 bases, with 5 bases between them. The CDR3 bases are TGTGCCAGCAGTGAAAAGACGAACACCGGGGAGCTGTTTTTT. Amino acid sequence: CASSEKTNTGELFF.

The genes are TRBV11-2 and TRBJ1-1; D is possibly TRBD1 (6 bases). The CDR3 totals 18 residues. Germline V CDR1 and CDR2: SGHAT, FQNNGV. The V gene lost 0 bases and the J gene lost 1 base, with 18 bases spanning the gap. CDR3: CASSLEGGRSRRNTEAFF. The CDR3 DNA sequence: TGTGCCAGCAGCTTAGAGGGGGGCAGGTCGCGGAGGAACACTGAAGCTTTCTTT.

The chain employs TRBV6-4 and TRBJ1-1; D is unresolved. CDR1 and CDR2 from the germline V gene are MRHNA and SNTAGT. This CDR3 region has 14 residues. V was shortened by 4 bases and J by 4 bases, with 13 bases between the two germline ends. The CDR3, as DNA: TGTGCCAGCAGTGGATGCAAGGCGGGCACTGAAGCTTTCTTT. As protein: CASSGCKAGTEAFF.

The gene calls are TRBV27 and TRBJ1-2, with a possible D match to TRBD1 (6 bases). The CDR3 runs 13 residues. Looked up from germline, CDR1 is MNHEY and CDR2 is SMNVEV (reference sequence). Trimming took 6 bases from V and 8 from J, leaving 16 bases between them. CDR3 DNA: TGTGCCAGCAGCAATGGCAGGGGTTGGGGCTACACCTTC. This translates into CASSNGRGWGYTF.

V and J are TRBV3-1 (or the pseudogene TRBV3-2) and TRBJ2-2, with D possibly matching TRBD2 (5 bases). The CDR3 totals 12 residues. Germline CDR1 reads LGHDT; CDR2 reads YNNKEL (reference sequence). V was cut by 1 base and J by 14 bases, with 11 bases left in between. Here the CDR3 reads CASSQGLGVLFF. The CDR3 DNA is TGTGCCAGCAGCCAAGGATTGGGAGTTCTGTTTTTT.

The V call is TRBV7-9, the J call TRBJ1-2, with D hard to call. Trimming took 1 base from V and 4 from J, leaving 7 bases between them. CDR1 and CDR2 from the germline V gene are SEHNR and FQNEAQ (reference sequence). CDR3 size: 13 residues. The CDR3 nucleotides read TGTGCCAGCAGCTTAGGTCAAACCTATGGCTACACCTTC. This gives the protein CASSLGQTYGYTF.

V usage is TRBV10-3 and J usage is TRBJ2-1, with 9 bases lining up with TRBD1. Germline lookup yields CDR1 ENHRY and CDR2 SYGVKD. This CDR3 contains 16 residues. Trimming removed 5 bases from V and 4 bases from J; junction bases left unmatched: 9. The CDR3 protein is CAISPDRGTGYNEQFF. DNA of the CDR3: TGTGCCATCAGTCCGGACAGGGGCACCGGATACAATGAGCAGTTCTTC.

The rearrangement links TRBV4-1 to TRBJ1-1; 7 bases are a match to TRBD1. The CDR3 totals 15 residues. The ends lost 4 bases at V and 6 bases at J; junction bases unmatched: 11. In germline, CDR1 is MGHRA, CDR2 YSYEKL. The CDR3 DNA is TGCGCCAGCAGCCCACACGACAGGGCGCTGGCTGAAGCTTTCTTT. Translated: CASSPHDRALAEAFF.

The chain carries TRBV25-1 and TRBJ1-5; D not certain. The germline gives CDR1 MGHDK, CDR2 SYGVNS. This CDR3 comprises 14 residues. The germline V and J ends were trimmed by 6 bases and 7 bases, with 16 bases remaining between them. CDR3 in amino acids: CASSPIDGRQPQHF. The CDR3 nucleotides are TGTGCCAGCAGCCCTATCGACGGTCGCCAGCCCCAGCATTTT.

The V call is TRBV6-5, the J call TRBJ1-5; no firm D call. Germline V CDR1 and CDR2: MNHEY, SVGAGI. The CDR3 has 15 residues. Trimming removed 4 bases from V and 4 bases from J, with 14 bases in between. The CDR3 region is CASSLRSGPNQPQHF. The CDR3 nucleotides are TGTGCCAGCAGTTTAAGATCAGGACCAAATCAGCCCCAGCATTTT.

In nucleotides, the CDR3 is TGTGCCAGCAGTGAAGTCTTTAGCAATCAGCCCCAGCATTTT. Residues: CASSEVFSNQPQHF. V usage is TRBV6-1 and J usage is TRBJ1-5; no firm D call. The ends were cut back, 1 base at V and 0 bases at J, with 4 bases in the middle. This CDR3 region has 14 residues. In germline, CDR1 is MNHNS, CDR2 SASEGT.

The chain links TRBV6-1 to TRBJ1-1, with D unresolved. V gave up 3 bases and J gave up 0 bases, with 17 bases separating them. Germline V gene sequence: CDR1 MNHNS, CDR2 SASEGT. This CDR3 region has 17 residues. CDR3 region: CASSDARGPSMNTEAFF. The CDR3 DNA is TGTGCCAGCAGTGACGCTCGTGGTCCTTCCATGAACACTGAAGCTTTCTTT.